This T cell receptor (beta chain) was sequenced in a study of CD8+ T cells in alopecia areata. As for the study in general: Female C3H/HeJ recipients aged about 7-11 weeks got skin from C3H/HeJ graft donors aged about 6-12 months that had spontaneous alopecia.

Reverse transcribed after extraction, RNA yielded cDNA as the sequencing template. Clones were read by immunoSEQ multiplex PCR, and TCRdb kept only the in-frame ones, dropping some. The sample contains 3,000 or so clones, none of them singletons. This clone has ten or more counts. Its antigen remains unknown. Genes and germline come from the mouse. The read ends 4 residues early relative to the CDR3; the germline J gene fills the gap. CDR3 length: 14 residues. The germline CDR1 and CDR2 sequences are NNHDY and SYVADS. V was trimmed by 0 bases and J by 3 bases, leaving 7 bases between them. Whole-study findings and limits: Lesional tissue from the scalp (especially in alopecia totalis/universalis) showed higher clonality than normal scalp.

This chain uses TRBV13-3 with TRBJ2-1; D unresolved. The source of this sequence is a C3H/HeJ mouse with alopecia areata. The mouse line has the MHC haplotype H2-k. Source material: lesional skin. CDR3 DNA, as far as it was read: TGTGCCAGCAGTGATGAACAGCCCTATGCT. Protein product: CASSDEQPYA. The CDR3 in its entirety is CASSDEQPYAEQFF.